This entry lists 24 T cell receptor beta chains sequenced from one sample in a study of T cells in localized non-small cell lung cancer (dated by TCRdb to 2020 to 2021). Receptor libraries were prepared by the immunoSEQ multiplex PCR assay. TCRdb holds this immuneACCESS table with in-frame rearrangements only. Some clones are missing; in checked studies, unresolved V genes explain under half, and the rest has no known cause. The sample table holds 50,000 to 70,000 clones, of which roughly nine tenths were seen once. The ten most abundant clones make up about 20% of the sample. Sample: peripheral blood, taken before any cancer treatment. Source of these receptors: a man between 40 and 70 years old with stage I lung adenocarcinoma.

V gene TRBV15 combines with J gene TRBJ2-3, with 9 bases that match TRBD1. The V gene end was trimmed by 1 base and the J gene end by 3 bases; junction bases not matched to a gene: 2. The CDR3 has 15 residues. From germline, CDR1 is LNHNV and CDR2 YYDKDF (reference sequence). The CDR3 spells CATSRGTGETDTQYF. In DNA form, the CDR3 reads TGTGCCACCAGCAGAGGGACAGGGGAAACAGATACGCAGTATTTT.

This chain joins TRBV9 and TRBJ2-2; 7 bases match TRBD1. The CDR3 extends over 17 amino acids. V trimming: 0 bases; J trimming: 0 bases; junction bases outside the gene matches: 5. Germline V gives CDR1 SGDLS, CDR2 YYNGEE. CDR3 DNA: TGTGCCAGCAGCGTAGGCGAGGGGGCTGCGAACACCGGGGAGCTGTTTTTT. It yields the protein CASSVGEGAANTGELFF.

The rearrangement joins TRBV5-4 to TRBJ2-1; D perhaps matches TRBD2 (6 bases). V dropped 4 bases and J dropped 2 bases, with 13 bases sitting between them. The CDR3 runs to 15 residues. The germline gives CDR1 SGHNT, CDR2 YYREEE (reference sequence). The CDR3 spells CASSLMEGPYNEQFF. CDR3 DNA sequence: TGTGCCAGCAGCCTCATGGAGGGGCCCTACAATGAGCAGTTCTTC.

The chain combines TRBV11-3 with TRBJ2-2; maybe TRBD1 (5 bases). In germline, CDR1 is SGHNT, CDR2 YENEEA. There are 17 residues in the CDR3. V was trimmed by 0 bases and J by 3 bases, leaving 14 bases between them. The CDR3 sequence: CASSLDLWGPDTGELFF. Here the CDR3 DNA reads TGTGCCAGCAGCTTAGATCTTTGGGGCCCGGACACCGGGGAGCTGTTTTTT.

The chain recombines TRBV19 with TRBJ2-7; D may be TRBD2 (5 bases). Germline V gene sequence: CDR1 LNHDA, CDR2 SQIVND (reference sequence). V lost 3 bases, J lost 3 bases, and 15 bases lay in between. The CDR3 is made up of 15 amino acids. The CDR3 nucleotides are TGTGCCAGTAGTATCGGGAAGGACTGGGACTACGAGCAGTACTTC. This gives the protein CASSIGKDWDYEQYF.

This clone was observed once. V gene TRBV27 combines with J gene TRBJ2-7; 9 bases are shared with TRBD1. The V segment lost 2 bases and the J segment 9 bases; nucleotides outside the gene matches: 5. This CDR3 is 13 amino acids long. CDR1 is MNHEY, CDR2 SMNVEV, per germline (reference sequence). The CDR3 loop reads CASSLGTGSWQYF. The CDR3 nucleotides are TGTGCCAGCAGTTTAGGGACAGGGAGTTGGCAGTACTTC.

The rearrangement joins TRBV7-9 to TRBJ2-6, with TRBD2 identical over 11 bases. Trimming at V came to 6 bases and at J to 3 bases, leaving 7 bases not matched to a gene. This CDR3 is built from 17 residues. CDR1 and CDR2 (germline): SEHNR, FQNEAQ (reference sequence). The CDR3 here is CASSFTSGSYGANVLTF. CDR3 coding DNA: TGTGCCAGCAGTTTCACTAGCGGGAGCTATGGGGCCAACGTCCTGACTTTC.

J is TRBJ1-2 and V is TRBV6-5, with 8 bases lining up with TRBD1. This CDR3 is 13 amino acids long. The V segment lost 10 bases and the J segment 5 bases; nucleotides outside the gene matches: 9. CDR1 MNHEY and CDR2 SVGAGI come from the germline V gene. CDR3 in amino acids: CAIWAGGAYGYTF. The CDR3 DNA is TGTGCCATTTGGGCAGGGGGCGCTTATGGCTACACCTTC.

The rearrangement joins TRBV7-2 to TRBJ1-1; D remains ambiguous. Per the germline V gene, CDR1 is SGHTA and CDR2 is FQGNSA. The CDR3 length is 13 residues. Trimming stripped 1 base from V and 8 bases from J, with 11 bases between. CDR3 coding DNA: TGTGCCAGCAGCTTAGTAAAGGGCCCCGAAGCTTTCTTT. Its translation is CASSLVKGPEAFF.

The chain has TRBV29-1 and TRBJ2-1; D is possibly TRBD1 (5 bases). The CDR3 totals 12 residues. Germline values: CDR1 SQVTM, CDR2 ANQGSEA. Trimming removed 0 bases from V and 12 bases from J, with 12 bases in between. The CDR3 sequence: CSVEEQEKGQFF. The CDR3 nucleotides read TGCAGCGTTGAAGAACAGGAAAAGGGGCAGTTCTTC.

The rearrangement links TRBV5-4 to TRBJ1-4; 8 nucleotides line up with TRBD1. Germline V gives CDR1 SGHNT, CDR2 YYREEE (reference sequence). The junction had 5 bases not matched to a gene; V was cut back by 1 base and J by 3 bases. The CDR3 totals 16 residues. CDR3 DNA: TGTGCCAGCAGCTTGTTACAGGGGGGGTCTAATGAAAAACTGTTTTTT. Translation gives CASSLLQGGSNEKLFF.

The CDR3 DNA sequence: TGTGCCAGCAGCTTACGTCCGGGAACAGATACGCAGTATTTT. Translation: CASSLRPGTDTQYF. This chain uses TRBV7-8 with TRBJ2-3, with D possibly TRBD2 on 5 matching bases. Germline assignment: CDR1 SGHVS and CDR2 FQNEAQ. The CDR3 is made up of 14 amino acids. V was cut by 2 bases and J by 3 bases, with 9 bases left in between.

The chain combines TRBV28 with TRBJ2-2; a possible D gene is TRBD2 (6 bases). This CDR3 is built from 15 residues. Per germline, CDR1 MDHEN and CDR2 SYDVKM. Trimming removed 1 base at V and 6 bases at J, with 12 bases between. CDR3 in DNA: TGTGCCAGCAGTTTATACGGGAGAAAGGCCGGGGAGCTGTTTTTT. It encodes CASSLYGRKAGELFF.

The chain carries TRBV25-1 and TRBJ1-2; no firm D call. The germline V and J ends were trimmed by 2 bases and 2 bases, with 9 bases remaining between them. Germline assignment: CDR1 MGHDK and CDR2 SYGVNS. The CDR3 is made up of 14 amino acids. CDR3 residues: CASSEDIGNYGYTF. Here the CDR3 DNA reads TGTGCCAGCAGTGAAGATATCGGGAACTATGGCTACACCTTC.

This rearrangement joins TRBV9 to TRBJ2-5; 7 bases are shared with TRBD2. In germline, CDR1 is SGDLS, CDR2 YYNGEE. V shed 4 bases and J 2 bases; nucleotides not matched to a gene: 20. The CDR3 has 19 amino acids. The CDR3 protein is CASSHPSREAFRGQETQYF. CDR3 coding DNA: TGTGCCAGCAGCCACCCGTCTCGGGAGGCTTTTCGGGGGCAAGAGACCCAGTACTTC.

The J gene is TRBJ2-3, the V gene TRBV5-4; TRBD1 matches 9 bases. The J segment lost 1 base and the V segment lost 4 bases, leaving 4 bases of the junction unmatched. Germline loops: CDR1 SGHNT, CDR2 YYREEE (reference sequence). The CDR3 loop spans 15 amino acids. This CDR3 is CASSAQGARTDTQYF. The CDR3 nucleotides read TGTGCCAGCAGCGCACAGGGGGCGCGCACAGATACGCAGTATTTT.

Comment on this clone: Compared with germline, one end of the junction differs, possibly owing to a read error. The rearrangement links TRBV28 to TRBJ2-3; 7 positions agree with TRBD1. Germline CDR1 MDHEN, CDR2 SYDVKM. This CDR3 comprises 14 residues. The CDR3 loop reads CVSRTGTALNTQYF. The CDR3 DNA sequence: TGTGTCAGCAGAACCGGGACAGCACTGAATACGCAGTATTTT.

The V call is TRBV19, the J call TRBJ2-5, with no clear D. Germline CDR1 is LNHDA and CDR2 is SQIVND (reference sequence). This CDR3 region has 13 residues. V lost 5 bases and J lost 0, with 7 bases in between. DNA for the CDR3: TGTGCCAGTAGTCCCAGCGACCAAGAGACCCAGTACTTC. Its protein is CASSPSDQETQYF.

CDR3 protein: CASSLAGVRDTQYF. In DNA, the CDR3 is TGTGCCAGCAGCCTAGCGGGGGTTAGAGATACGCAGTATTTT. The chain links TRBV7-3 to TRBJ2-3; 10 bases match TRBD2. This CDR3 is built from 14 residues. Germline values: CDR1 SGHTA, CDR2 FQGTGA. V was clipped by 5 bases and J by 5 bases; unmatched bases: 4. Drawing the rest from reference TRBV7-3 and TRBJ2-3, the complete variable domain is GAGVSQTPSNKVTEKGKYVELRCDPISGHTALYWYRQSLGQGPEFLIYFQGTGAADDSGLPNDRFFAVRPEGSVSTLKIQRTERGDSAVYLCASSLAGVRDTQYFGPGTRLTVL.

The rearrangement uses TRBV6-1 and TRBJ2-5; no clear D. Germline-derived CDR1 and CDR2 are MNHNS and SASEGT. V was trimmed by 1 base and J by 4 bases, leaving 13 bases between them. This CDR3 comprises 15 residues. The CDR3 nucleotides are TGTGCCAGCAGTGAAGGGGTTTGGACGCCAGAGACCCAGTACTTC. Its translation: CASSEGVWTPETQYF.

This chain links TRBV27 with TRBJ2-1; 8 nucleotides line up with TRBD2. Germline V gene sequence: CDR1 MNHEY, CDR2 SMNVEV (reference sequence). The V segment lost 6 bases and the J segment 7 bases; nucleotides outside the gene matches: 11. The CDR3 is 15 residues long. The CDR3: CASSLPGRVVNEQFF. DNA for the CDR3: TGTGCCAGCAGCCTACCCGGGAGGGTTGTGAATGAGCAGTTCTTC.

The chain is built from TRBV7-3 and TRBJ1-1; D uncertain. The CDR3 extends over 16 amino acids. Germline values: CDR1 SGHTA, CDR2 FQGTGA. The germline V and J ends were trimmed by 0 bases and 1 base, with 12 bases remaining between them. Here the CDR3 DNA reads TGTGCCAGCAGCTTAACCATCAGACTATCGAACACTGAAGCTTTCTTT. Translated: CASSLTIRLSNTEAFF. The full variable domain, completed using reference TRBV7-3 and TRBJ1-1, is GAGVSQTPSNKVTEKGKYVELRCDPISGHTALYWYRQSLGQGPEFLIYFQGTGAADDSGLPNDRFFAVRPEGSVSTLKIQRTERGDSAVYLCASSLTIRLSNTEAFFGQGTRLTVV.

The V and J genes are TRBV5-1 and TRBJ1-6, with D unclear. CDR1 is SGHRS and CDR2 is YFSETQ in the germline V gene. Trimming shortened V by 0 bases and J by 6 bases, and 7 bases separated the two germline ends. The CDR3 runs 14 residues. The CDR3 reads CASSLGNSNSPLHF. CDR3 nucleotides: TGCGCCAGCAGCTTGGGGAACTCTAATTCACCCCTCCACTTT.

This chain connects TRBV7-9 to TRBJ2-1, with D perhaps matching TRBD2 (5 bases). Germline V gene lookup returns CDR1 SEHNR and CDR2 FQNEAQ (reference sequence). V lost 1 base and J lost 8, with 18 bases in between. The CDR3 consists of 16 residues. The CDR3 DNA is TGTGCCAGCAGCTTAGGGCTACACCGGGGTGGCGATGAGCAGTTCTTC. Amino acid sequence: CASSLGLHRGGDEQFF.